This T cell receptor beta chain was retrieved from a study of cytomegalovirus exposure and HLA in healthy donors. The PCR was carried out with 60 Vbeta primers and 13 Jbeta primers. TCRdb keeps only in-frame clones here, not all; method: immunoSEQ multiplex PCR. This repertoire shows 150,000 or so clones, about 76% found once; its top ten account for roughly 3.7%. The germline CDR1 and CDR2 sequences are SEHNR and FQNEAQ (reference sequence). The CDR3 is made up of 13 amino acids. Trimming pared 3 bases from V and 5 bases from J, leaving 10 bases between. Sequencing was done on a sample of PBMCs. This chain joins TRBV7-9 and TRBJ2-5; weak D call: TRBD2 (5 bases). This TCR came from a male donor in good health and CMV-seronegative. CDR3: CASSFGMLETQYF. The CDR3 coding sequence is TGTGCCAGCAGCTTCGGGATGTTGGAGACCCAGTACTTC.